The present TCR beta chain was sequenced within a study of Graves' ophthalmopathy and Graves' hyperthyroidism. Overall study results and limits: Among expanded thyroid clonotypes above 0.001 frequency, most also occurred in blood.

The study excluded patients with other autoimmune diseases, uncontrolled infections, pregnancy or lactation. The starting material, roughly 9.7 ml of fresh peripheral blood, provided the PBMCs. Comments on this clonotype: Its antigen is as yet unknown.

The germline V and J ends were trimmed by 4 bases and 12 bases, with 22 bases remaining between them. CDR3 length: 14 residues. Germline V gene sequence: CDR1 MDHEN, CDR2 SYDVKM. Amplification of TCR beta CDR3 regions used RNA transcripts. Second-round multiplex PCR came after a first-round RT-PCR that employed HTBI primers. TCRdb reanalysed the multiplex PCR reads using MiXCR and keeps one entry per CDR3 protein. The sample holds nearly 400,000 distinct CDR3 sequences; around 20% are singletons and the top ten take more than 1.5%. The receptor was isolated from a young woman with Graves' ophthalmopathy. Input material: peripheral blood. V gene TRBV28 combines with J gene TRBJ2-7; D assignment may be TRBD1 or TRBD2 (6 bases each). This chain's CDR3 is CASSSGGGIGAGYF. As DNA, the CDR3 is TGTGCCAGCAGTTCAGGAGGGGGAATCGGCGCGGGGTACTTC.